This T cell receptor beta chain was captured by sequencing in a study of T cell changes during pregnancy in multiple sclerosis. The V gene lost 0 bases and the J gene lost 2 bases, with 12 bases spanning the gap. CDR3 length: 16 amino acids. Germline CDR1 SGHRS, CDR2 YFSETQ. The assay was immunoSEQ multiplex PCR, and TCRdb's table has in-frame clones only and misses some. The table includes 60,000 to 70,000 clones, roughly 91% detected once. Material: peripheral blood, obtained in the third trimester of pregnancy. The sequence was collected from a female donor in good health, enrolled as a control in a pregnancy study. The chain is built from TRBV5-1 and TRBJ1-5; possibly TRBD1 for D (5 bases). The CDR3 DNA sequence: TGCGCCAGCAGCTTGGATTACGGGGGTGGCAATCAGCCCCAGCATTTT. Translating gives CASSLDYGGGNQPQHF. Drawing the rest from reference TRBV5-1 and TRBJ1-5, the complete variable domain is KAGVTQTPRYLIKTRGQQVTLSCSPISGHRSVSWYQQTPGQGLQFLFEYFSETQRNKGNFPGRFSGRQFSNSRSEMNVSTLELGDSALYLCASSLDYGGGNQPQHFGDGTRLSIL.